This T cell receptor beta chain was recorded in a study of T cells in tuberculosis. Study-level findings and limits: T cells binding CD1B-GMM tetramer weakly possibly escaped the sort.

No alpha-beta pairing information exists for these sequences. Repertoires were generated with immunoSEQ multiplex PCR, while TCRdb's copy carries only in-frame clones and drops some. This sample has tens of thousands of clones; approximately 90% occur once, and the top ten carry under 2.5%. This CDR3 has 14 amino acids. Germline CDR1 and CDR2: ENHRY and SYGVKD. The ends were cut back, 6 bases at V and 4 bases at J, with 12 bases in the middle. Thawed, overnight-rested PBMC were stained with GMM-loaded CD1B tetramer, viability dye and anti-CD3, then sorted. The CD1B tetramers carried C32 glucose monomycolate purified from Rhodococcus equi. CD14-expressing monocytes were removed from PBMC before cryopreservation and sorting. About 100,000 tetramer-negative cells were sorted from each donor.

This clonotype was obtained from an adult woman with latent tuberculosis. V is TRBV10-3 and J is TRBJ2-2, with D maybe TRBD1 (5 bases). Sequencing was performed on CD1b-GMM tetramer-negative cells sorted from PBMCs. The CDR3 DNA reads as TGTGCCATCAGAGGGGAAGCAGCCACCGGGGAGCTGTTTTTT. Its protein product is CAIRGEAATGELFF.